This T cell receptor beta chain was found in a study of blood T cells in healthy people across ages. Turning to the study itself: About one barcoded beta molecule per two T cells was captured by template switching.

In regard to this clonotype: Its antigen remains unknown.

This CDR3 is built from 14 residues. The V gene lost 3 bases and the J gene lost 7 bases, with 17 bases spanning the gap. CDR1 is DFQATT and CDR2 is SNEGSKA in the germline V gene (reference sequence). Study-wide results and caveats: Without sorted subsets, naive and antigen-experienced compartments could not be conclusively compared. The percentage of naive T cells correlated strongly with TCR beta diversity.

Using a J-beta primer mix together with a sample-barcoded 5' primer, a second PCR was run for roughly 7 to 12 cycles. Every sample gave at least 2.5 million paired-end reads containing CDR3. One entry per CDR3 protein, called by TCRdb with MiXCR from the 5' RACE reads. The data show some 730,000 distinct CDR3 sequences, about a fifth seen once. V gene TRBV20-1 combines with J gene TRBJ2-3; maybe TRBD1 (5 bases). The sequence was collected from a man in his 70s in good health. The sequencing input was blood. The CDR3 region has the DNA TGCAGTGCTAGGTCGACTCTCTCAGGGAATACGCAGTATTTT. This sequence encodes CSARSTLSGNTQYF.